What follows describes a single TCR beta chain. The data originate from a study of blood T cell repertoires in COVID-19. Here immunoSEQ multiplex PCR was the method, and the copy in TCRdb shows in-frame clones only, minus some. The sample includes fewer than 100,000 clones, roughly 83% of them seen just once. CDR1 and CDR2 from the germline V gene are MNHEY and SVGEGT. V dropped 4 bases and J dropped 7; count of bases not matched to a gene: 15. The length of the CDR3 is 17 residues. This chain links TRBV6-2 or TRBV6-3 with TRBJ2-5, with 10 bases lining up with TRBD2. Sequencing used peripheral blood. The sequence derives from a human donor in a cohort sampled during active COVID-19. The CDR3 sequence: CASSSPPPSGSYGTQYF. Written as DNA, the CDR3 is TGTGCCAGCAGTTCCCCCCCGCCTAGCGGGAGTTATGGGACCCAGTACTTC.